A selection of T cell receptor beta chains follows, all from one sample in a study of blood T cell repertoires in COVID-19. Assay used: immunoSEQ multiplex PCR; TCRdb lists only in-frame clones, some missing. The table shows about 260,000 clones, with about 87% occurring only once. The sample comprised peripheral blood. The receptors shown here come from a woman between 45 and 60 years old with acute or convalescent COVID-19. Each CDR3 is given with its conserved first and last residue. D genes are given only for firm matches. Not all rows give a size; the values are once, few, many and, for expanded clones, a class.

v_call	d_call	clone_size	j_call	cdr3_aa	cdr3_nt
TRBV5-1	TRBD1	NA	TRBJ2-7	CASSPLQGAYEQYF	TGCGCCAGCAGCCCGTTGCAGGGGGCGTACGAGCAGTACTTC
TRBV5-6	NA	NA	TRBJ2-3	CASSLALPGTDTQYF	TGTGCCAGCAGCTTGGCCTTGCCAGGCACAGATACGCAGTATTTT
TRBV4-1	TRBD1	once	TRBJ2-7	CASSQDDRAFDEQYF	TGCGCCAGCAGCCAAGACGACAGGGCATTCGACGAGCAGTACTTC
TRBV6-5	NA	NA	TRBJ2-7	CASTPNRVRPYEQYF	TGTGCCAGCACGCCAAACCGGGTCCGCCCCTACGAGCAGTACTTC
TRBV5-4	NA	NA	TRBJ1-2	CASSATGLNYGYTF	TGTGCCAGCAGCGCCACAGGTCTTAACTATGGCTACACCTTC
TRBV5-1	NA	NA	TRBJ2-7	CASSKSSYEQYF	TGCGCCAGCAGCAAGAGCTCCTACGAGCAGTACTTC
TRBV11-2	TRBD2	few	TRBJ2-3	CASSLSMAAGAGADTQYF	TGTGCCAGCAGCCTCTCTATGGCGGCGGGAGCGGGCGCAGATACGCAGTATTTT
TRBV7-8	NA	NA	TRBJ2-7	CASSLGGGERSYEQYF	TGTGCCAGCAGCTTAGGAGGGGGGGAGAGGTCCTACGAGCAGTACTTC
TRBV5-1	NA	NA	TRBJ2-2	CASSLAEATGELFF	TGCGCCAGCAGCTTGGCAGAGGCCACCGGGGAGCTGTTTTTT
TRBV3-1/TRBV3-2	NA	NA	TRBJ2-7	CASSQGGYEQYF	TGTGCCAGCAGCCAAGGAGGGTACGAGCAGTACTTC
TRBV2	TRBD1	NA	TRBJ2-1	CASRGTGGTNEQFF	TGTGCCAGCAGGGGGACAGGGGGGACCAATGAGCAGTTCTTC
TRBV28	TRBD2	NA	TRBJ2-3	CASSSYSGRAGLDTQYF	TGTGCCAGCAGTTCCTATAGCGGGAGGGCCGGACTAGATACGCAGTATTTT
TRBV5-1	NA	NA	TRBJ1-4	CASSLHILAGATNEKLFF	TGCGCCAGCAGCTTACATATTCTGGCGGGTGCAACTAATGAAAAACTGTTTTTT
TRBV2	NA	NA	TRBJ2-7	CASSTTGQAYEQYF	TGTGCCAGCAGTACGACAGGTCAGGCTTACGAGCAGTACTTC
TRBV7-9	NA	NA	TRBJ2-7	CASSNGQTSYEQYF	TGTGCCAGCAGCAACGGACAGACTTCCTACGAGCAGTACTTC
TRBV9	NA	NA	TRBJ1-4	CASTRGAYSTNEKLFF	TGTGCCAGCACCAGGGGAGCCTATTCAACTAATGAAAAACTGTTTTTT
TRBV10-3	NA	NA	TRBJ1-1	CAGGSGTEAFF	TGTGCCGGGGGGTCTGGCACTGAAGCTTTCTTT
TRBV29-1	TRBD1	few	TRBJ2-3	CSVDLGTGADTQYF	TGCAGCGTTGACCTAGGGACAGGGGCAGATACGCAGTATTTT
TRBV11-3	NA	few	TRBJ2-5	CASSFTGMETQYF	TGTGCCAGCAGCTTTACAGGGATGGAGACCCAGTACTTC
TRBV28	TRBD2	NA	TRBJ2-3	CASSLRPSGVASTDTQYF	TGTGCCAGCAGTTTACGGCCTAGCGGGGTAGCTAGCACAGATACGCAGTATTTT
TRBV30	NA	NA	TRBJ1-5	CAWSRGEVNQPQHF	TGTGCCTGGAGCAGAGGGGAGGTCAATCAGCCCCAGCATTTT
TRBV27	TRBD1	NA	TRBJ2-2	CASSQLTGPYTGELFF	TGTGCCAGCAGTCAATTGACAGGGCCATACACCGGGGAGCTGTTTTTT